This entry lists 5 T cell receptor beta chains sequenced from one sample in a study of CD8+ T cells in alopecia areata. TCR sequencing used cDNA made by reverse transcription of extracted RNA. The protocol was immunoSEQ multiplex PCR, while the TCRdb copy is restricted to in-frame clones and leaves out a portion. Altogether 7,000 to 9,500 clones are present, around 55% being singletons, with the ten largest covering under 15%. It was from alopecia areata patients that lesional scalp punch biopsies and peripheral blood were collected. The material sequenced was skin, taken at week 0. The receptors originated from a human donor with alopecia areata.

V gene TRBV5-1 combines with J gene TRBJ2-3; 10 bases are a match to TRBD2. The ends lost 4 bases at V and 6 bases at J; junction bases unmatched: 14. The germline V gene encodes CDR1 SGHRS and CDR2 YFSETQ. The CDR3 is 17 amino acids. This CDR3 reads CASSVATSGMDLDTQYF. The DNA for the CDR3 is TGCGCCAGCAGCGTAGCCACTAGCGGGATGGATTTGGATACGCAGTATTTT. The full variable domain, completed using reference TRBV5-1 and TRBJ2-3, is KAGVTQTPRYLIKTRGQQVTLSCSPISGHRSVSWYQQTPGQGLQFLFEYFSETQRNKGNFPGRFSGRQFSNSRSEMNVSTLELGDSALYLCASSVATSGMDLDTQYFGPGTRLTVL.

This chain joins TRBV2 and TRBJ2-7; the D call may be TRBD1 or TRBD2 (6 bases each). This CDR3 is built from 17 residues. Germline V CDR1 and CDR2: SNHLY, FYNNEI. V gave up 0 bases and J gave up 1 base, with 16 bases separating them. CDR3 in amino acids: CASSEALVGGRSYEQYF. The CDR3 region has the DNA TGTGCCAGCAGTGAAGCGCTTGTCGGGGGCAGGTCCTACGAGCAGTACTTC.

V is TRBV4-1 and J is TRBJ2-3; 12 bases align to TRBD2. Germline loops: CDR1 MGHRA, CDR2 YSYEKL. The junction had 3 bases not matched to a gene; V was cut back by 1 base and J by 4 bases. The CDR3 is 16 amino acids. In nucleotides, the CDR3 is TGCGCCAGCAGCCAAGTGACTAGCGGGAGAGCAGATACGCAGTATTTT. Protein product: CASSQVTSGRADTQYF.

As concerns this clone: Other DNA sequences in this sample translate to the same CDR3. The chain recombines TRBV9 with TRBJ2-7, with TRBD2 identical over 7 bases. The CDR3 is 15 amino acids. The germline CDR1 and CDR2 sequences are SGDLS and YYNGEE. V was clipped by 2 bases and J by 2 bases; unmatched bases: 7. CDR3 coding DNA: TGTGCCAGCAGCGTGATAGCGGGCCCCGCCTACGAGCAGTACTTC. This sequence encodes CASSVIAGPAYEQYF.

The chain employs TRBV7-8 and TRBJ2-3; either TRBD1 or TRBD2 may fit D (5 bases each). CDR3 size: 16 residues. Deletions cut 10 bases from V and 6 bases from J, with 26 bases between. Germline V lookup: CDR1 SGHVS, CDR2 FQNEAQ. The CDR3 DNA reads TGTGCCAACGCGCAGATGGGGGTAGCGTATTCCGATACGCAGTATTTT. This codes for CANAQMGVAYSDTQYF.